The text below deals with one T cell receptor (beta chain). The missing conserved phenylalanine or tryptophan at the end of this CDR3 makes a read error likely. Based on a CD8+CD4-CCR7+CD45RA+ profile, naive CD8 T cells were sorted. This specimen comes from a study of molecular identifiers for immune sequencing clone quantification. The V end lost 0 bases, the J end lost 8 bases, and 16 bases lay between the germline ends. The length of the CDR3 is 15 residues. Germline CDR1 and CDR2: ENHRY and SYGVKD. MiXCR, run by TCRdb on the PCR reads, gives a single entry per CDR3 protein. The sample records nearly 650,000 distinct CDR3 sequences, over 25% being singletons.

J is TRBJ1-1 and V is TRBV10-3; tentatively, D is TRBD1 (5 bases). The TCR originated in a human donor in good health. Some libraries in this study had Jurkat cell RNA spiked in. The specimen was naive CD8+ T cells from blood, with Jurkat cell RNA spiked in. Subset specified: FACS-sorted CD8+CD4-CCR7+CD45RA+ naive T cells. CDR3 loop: CAISESEFRGAEAFL. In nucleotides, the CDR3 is TGTGCCATCAGTGAGTCAGAATTTCGCGGGGCAGAAGCTTTCCTT.